The sample holds one count of the clone carrying this T cell receptor beta chain. The V and J ends lost 5 bases and 0 bases respectively, with 5 bases between them. CDR1 is SEHNR, CDR2 FQNEAQ, per germline (reference sequence). This CDR3 comprises 14 residues. This sample is part of a study of cytomegalovirus exposure and HLA in healthy donors. PCR amplification relied on 60 Vbeta primers (plus 13 Jbeta primers). The protocol was immunoSEQ multiplex PCR, while the TCRdb copy is restricted to in-frame clones and leaves out a portion. The sample holds under 200,000 clones, 77% seen once. The source is a woman aged 40 to 50 in good health and CMV-seropositive. J is TRBJ2-6 and V is TRBV7-9; D is uncertain. The sequenced sample consisted of PBMCs. The CDR3 coding sequence is TGTGCCAGCAGCACTTACTCTGGGGCCAACGTCCTGACTTTC. This gives the protein CASSTYSGANVLTF.